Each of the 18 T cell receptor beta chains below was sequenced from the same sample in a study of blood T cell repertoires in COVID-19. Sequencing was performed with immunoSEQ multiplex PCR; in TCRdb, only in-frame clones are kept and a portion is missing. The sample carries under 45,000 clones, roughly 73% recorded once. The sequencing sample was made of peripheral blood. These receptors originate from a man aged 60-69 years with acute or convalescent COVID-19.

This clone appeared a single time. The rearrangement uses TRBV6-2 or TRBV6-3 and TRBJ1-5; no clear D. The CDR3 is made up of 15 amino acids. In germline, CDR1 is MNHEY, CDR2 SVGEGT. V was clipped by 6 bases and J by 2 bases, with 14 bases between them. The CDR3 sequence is CASSRTFAGNQPQHF. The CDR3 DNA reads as TGTGCCAGCAGCCGAACATTTGCAGGCAATCAGCCCCAGCATTTT.

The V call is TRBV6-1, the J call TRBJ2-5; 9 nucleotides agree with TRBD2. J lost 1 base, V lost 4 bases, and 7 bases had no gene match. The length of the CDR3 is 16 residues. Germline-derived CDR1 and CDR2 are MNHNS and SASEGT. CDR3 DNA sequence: TGTGCCAGCAGTGTTGGGCTAGCGGGGACCCAAGAGACCCAGTACTTC. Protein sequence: CASSVGLAGTQETQYF.

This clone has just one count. The CDR3 here is CASSQDGTLGTRFF. The CDR3 coding sequence is TGCGCCAGCAGCCAAGACGGGACGTTGGGGACTCGGTTCTTC. V usage is TRBV4-1 and J usage is TRBJ2-1; a possible D gene is TRBD2 (6 bases). Germline CDR1 reads MGHRA; CDR2 reads YSYEKL. The CDR3 has 14 amino acids. V was pared by 0 bases and J by 15 bases, with 18 bases between.

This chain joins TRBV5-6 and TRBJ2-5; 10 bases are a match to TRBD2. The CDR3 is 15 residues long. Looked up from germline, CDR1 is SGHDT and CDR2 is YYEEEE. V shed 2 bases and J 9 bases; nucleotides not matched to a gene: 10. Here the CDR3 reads CASSFSGGQSPPQYF. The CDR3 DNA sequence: TGTGCCAGCAGCTTTAGCGGGGGGCAGTCTCCGCCCCAGTACTTC.

The CDR3 sequence: CASSLGQGGYGYTF. Here the CDR3 DNA reads TGTGCCAGCAGCTTAGGACAGGGAGGCTATGGCTACACCTTC. This chain links TRBV7-9 with TRBJ1-2, with TRBD1 matching over 7 bases. Germline CDR1 reads SEHNR; CDR2 reads FQNEAQ (reference sequence). V shed 1 base, J shed 4 bases, and the junction held 3 bases outside the gene matches. The CDR3 spans 14 residues. Complete variable domain (other parts from reference TRBV7-9 and TRBJ1-2): DTGVSQNPRHKITKRGQNVTFRCDPISEHNRLYWYRQTLGQGPEFLTYFQNEAQLEKSRLLSDRFSAERPKGSFSTLEIQRTEQGDSAMYLCASSLGQGGYGYTFGSGTRLTVV.

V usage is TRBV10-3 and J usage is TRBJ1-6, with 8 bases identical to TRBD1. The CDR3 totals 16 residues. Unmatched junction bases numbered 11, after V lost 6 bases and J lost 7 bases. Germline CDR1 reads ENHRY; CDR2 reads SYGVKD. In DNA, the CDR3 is TGTGCCATCAGCGGAGAAAGGACAGGGAAAAATTCACCCCTCCACTTT. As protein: CAISGERTGKNSPLHF.

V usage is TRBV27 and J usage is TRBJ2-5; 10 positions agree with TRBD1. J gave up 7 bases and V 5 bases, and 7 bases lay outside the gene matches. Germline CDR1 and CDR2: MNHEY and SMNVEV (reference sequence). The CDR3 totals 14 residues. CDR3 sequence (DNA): TGTGCCAGCAGTCGAGACAGGGGGCAGGGGACCCAGTACTTC. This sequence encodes CASSRDRGQGTQYF.

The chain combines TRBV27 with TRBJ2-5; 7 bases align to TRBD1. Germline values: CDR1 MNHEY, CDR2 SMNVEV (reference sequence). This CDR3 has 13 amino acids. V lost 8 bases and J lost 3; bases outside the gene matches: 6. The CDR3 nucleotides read TGTGCCAGCTCCTGGGGGACAGAAGAGACCCAGTACTTC. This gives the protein CASSWGTEETQYF.

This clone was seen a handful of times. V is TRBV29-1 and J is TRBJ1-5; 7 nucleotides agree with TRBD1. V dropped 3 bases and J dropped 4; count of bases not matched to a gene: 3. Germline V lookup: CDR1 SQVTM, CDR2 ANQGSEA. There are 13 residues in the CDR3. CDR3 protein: CSVDRGPNQPQHF. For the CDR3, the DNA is TGCAGCGTTGATAGGGGGCCGAATCAGCCCCAGCATTTT. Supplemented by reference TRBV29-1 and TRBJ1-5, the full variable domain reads SAVISQKPSRDICQRGTSLTIQCQVDSQVTMMFWYRQQPGQSLTLIATANQGSEATYESGFVIDKFPISRPNLTFSTLTVSNMSPEDSSIYLCSVDRGPNQPQHFGDGTRLSIL.

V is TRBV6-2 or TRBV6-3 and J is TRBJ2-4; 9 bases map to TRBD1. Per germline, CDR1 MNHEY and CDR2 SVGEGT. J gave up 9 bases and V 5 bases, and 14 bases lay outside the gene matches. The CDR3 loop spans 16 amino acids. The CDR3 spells CASSHPGQGFVPIQYF. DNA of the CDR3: TGTGCCAGCAGTCACCCGGGACAGGGTTTTGTTCCCATTCAGTACTTC.

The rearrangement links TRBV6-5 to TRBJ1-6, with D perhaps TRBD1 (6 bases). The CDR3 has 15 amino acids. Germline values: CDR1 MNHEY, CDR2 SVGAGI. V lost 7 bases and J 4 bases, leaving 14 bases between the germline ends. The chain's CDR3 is CASTNTGQYNSPLHF. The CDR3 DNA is TGTGCCAGCACTAACACCGGACAGTATAATTCACCCCTCCACTTT.

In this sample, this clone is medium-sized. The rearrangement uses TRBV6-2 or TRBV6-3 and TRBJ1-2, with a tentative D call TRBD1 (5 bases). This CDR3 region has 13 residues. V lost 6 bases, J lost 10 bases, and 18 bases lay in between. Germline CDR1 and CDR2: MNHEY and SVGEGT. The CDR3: CASSPTVPPDYTF. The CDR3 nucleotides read TGTGCCAGCAGCCCGACAGTGCCTCCTGACTACACCTTC.

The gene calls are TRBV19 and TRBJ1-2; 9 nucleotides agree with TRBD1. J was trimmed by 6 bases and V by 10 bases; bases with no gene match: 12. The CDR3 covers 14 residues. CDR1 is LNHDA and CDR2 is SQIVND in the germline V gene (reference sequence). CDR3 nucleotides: TGTGCCACCAGATCGACAGGGGGAGCTAATGGCTACACCTTC. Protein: CATRSTGGANGYTF.

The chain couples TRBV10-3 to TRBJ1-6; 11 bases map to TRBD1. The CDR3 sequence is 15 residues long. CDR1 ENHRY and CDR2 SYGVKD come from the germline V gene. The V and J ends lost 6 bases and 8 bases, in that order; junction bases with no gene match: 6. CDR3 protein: CAISADRGRYSPLHF. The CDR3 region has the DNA TGTGCCATCAGCGCGGACAGGGGGCGTTATTCACCCCTCCACTTT.

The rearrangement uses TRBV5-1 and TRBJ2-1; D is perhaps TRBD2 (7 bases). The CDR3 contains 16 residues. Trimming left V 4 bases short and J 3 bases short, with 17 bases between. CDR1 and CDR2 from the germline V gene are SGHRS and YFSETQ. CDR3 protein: CASSPGELANYNEQFF. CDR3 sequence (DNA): TGCGCCAGCAGCCCAGGGGAACTAGCGAACTACAATGAGCAGTTCTTC.

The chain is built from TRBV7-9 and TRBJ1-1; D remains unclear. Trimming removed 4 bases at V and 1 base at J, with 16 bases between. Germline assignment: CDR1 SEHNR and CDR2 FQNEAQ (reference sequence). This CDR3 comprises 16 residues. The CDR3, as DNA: TGTGCCAGCAGCTCTCAAGTCACTGGAGGGAACACTGAAGCTTTCTTT. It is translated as CASSSQVTGGNTEAFF.

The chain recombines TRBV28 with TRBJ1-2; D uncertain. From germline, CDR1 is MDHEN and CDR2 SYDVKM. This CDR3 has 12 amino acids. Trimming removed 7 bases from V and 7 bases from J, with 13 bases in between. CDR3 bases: TGTGCCAGCACCACCACGGGGATTGGCTACACCTTC. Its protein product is CASTTTGIGYTF.

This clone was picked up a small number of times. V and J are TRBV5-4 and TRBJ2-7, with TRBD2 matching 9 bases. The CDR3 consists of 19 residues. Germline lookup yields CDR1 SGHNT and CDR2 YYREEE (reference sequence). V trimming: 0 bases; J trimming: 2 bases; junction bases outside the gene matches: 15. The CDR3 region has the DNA TGTGCCAGCAGCTTGGGGACGGGGGGCCTGGCGGGAGGGCCCTACGAGCAGTACTTC. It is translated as CASSLGTGGLAGGPYEQYF.